Sequencing of this T cell receptor beta chain was carried out in a study of shared clonotypes between healthy human individuals. Study-wide points: The sharing of about 5.3% of naive CD4 clonotypes was seen across a handful of donors. Only a few donors were included, so the genetic and exposure-history diversity represented was limited.

The authors divided CD4+ cells into CD45RA+ naive and CD45RA-negative memory subsets. When replicate PCRs were run on sorted subsets, they used 200 ng DNA, 28,000 or so T cell genomes. The method was immunoSEQ multiplex PCR; TCRdb's version includes in-frame clones alone and lacks a portion of them. The table has approximately 640,000 clones, about two thirds seen once. This clone was observed a single time. The antigen remains unidentified. The material sequenced was memory CD4+ T cells sorted from blood. This sample's subset: CD45RA-negative fraction. The receptor was isolated from a woman in her 30s in good health.

The DNA of the CDR3 is TGTGCCATCAGTGACGCAAATCTCCGGGACGACAACCAAGAGACCCAGTACTTC. Its translation is CAISDANLRDDNQETQYF. This chain links TRBV10-3 with TRBJ2-5, with D perhaps given as TRBD1 or TRBD2 (5 bases each). V shed 3 bases and J shed 0 bases, with 20 bases lying between them. The CDR3 length is 18 residues. The germline gives CDR1 ENHRY, CDR2 SYGVKD.